Shown below are 8 T cell receptor beta chains from a single sample sequenced in a study of blood T cell repertoires in COVID-19 (dated by TCRdb to the early 2020s). Library creation used the immunoSEQ multiplex PCR assay. Here the immuneACCESS table is served through TCRdb, limited to in-frame sequences with V and J called. Missing clones are a known gap in these copies; in checked studies unresolved V genes cover under half, and the rest lacks a known reason. The sample table contains 250,000 or so clones; only one count was recorded for 70% to 80% of them. Over 3% of the sample is held by the ten biggest clonotypes. Sequencing was performed on peripheral blood. Every receptor here comes from an elderly woman with acute or convalescent COVID-19.

The gene calls are TRBV2 and TRBJ1-2; TRBD1 agrees at 8 bases. The CDR3 is made up of 15 amino acids. Losses at the gene ends were 4 bases for V and 4 bases for J; bases not matched to a gene: 8. The germline V gene encodes CDR1 SNHLY and CDR2 FYNNEI. The CDR3 coding sequence is TGTGCCAGCAGTGTTCGGACAGGGCTACTCTATGGCTACACCTTC. Protein product: CASSVRTGLLYGYTF.

Only a few counts were recorded for this clone. The chain recombines TRBV27 with TRBJ2-2; 8 positions match TRBD1. Germline loops: CDR1 MNHEY, CDR2 SMNVEV (reference sequence). This CDR3 contains 17 residues. With 2 bases clipped from V and 7 bases from J, the junction kept 12 bases outside the gene matches. The CDR3 sequence: CASSLSSGRGLGGELFF. The CDR3 region has the DNA TGTGCCAGCAGTTTAAGCTCGGGCAGGGGGCTTGGCGGGGAGCTGTTTTTT.

The gene calls are TRBV11-2 and TRBJ1-2; 12 nucleotides align to TRBD1. J was trimmed by 8 bases and V by 5 bases; bases with no gene match: 6. The germline V gene encodes CDR1 SGHAT and CDR2 FQNNGV. The CDR3 is made up of 14 amino acids. The CDR3 here is CASSRGTGGEGYTF. CDR3 coding DNA: TGTGCCAGCAGCCGGGGGACAGGGGGCGAGGGCTACACCTTC.

This sequence joins TRBV2 and TRBJ1-1; 8 bases are a match to TRBD1. With 5 bases clipped from V and 8 bases from J, the junction kept 7 bases outside the gene matches. The germline CDR1 and CDR2 sequences are SNHLY and FYNNEI. The CDR3 spans 13 residues. The CDR3 is CASSTGGDVEAFF. The CDR3, as DNA: TGTGCCAGCAGTACAGGGGGGGACGTAGAAGCTTTCTTT.

The chain has TRBV9 and TRBJ2-2; TRBD1 agrees at 7 bases. Germline assignment: CDR1 SGDLS and CDR2 YYNGEE. CDR3 length equals 14 residues. V shed 5 bases and J 2 bases; nucleotides not matched to a gene: 3. The CDR3, as DNA: TGTGCCAGCAGGGGACAGACTAACACCGGGGAGCTGTTTTTT. Encoded protein: CASRGQTNTGELFF.

This clone was counted many times. The chain has TRBV11-2 and TRBJ2-5; 12 bases align to TRBD1. V gave up 8 bases and J gave up 5 bases; unmatched junction bases: 12. Germline values: CDR1 SGHAT, CDR2 FQNNGV. CDR3 length equals 16 residues. The CDR3 reads CASLRSGTGGGETQYF. The CDR3 DNA reads as TGTGCCAGCCTCAGATCCGGGACAGGGGGCGGGGAGACCCAGTACTTC.

The chain combines TRBV2 with TRBJ1-1; tentatively, D is TRBD1 (6 bases). The CDR3 is 15 amino acids. Trimming took off 5 bases at V and 1 base at J, with 14 bases between the two ends. Germline values: CDR1 SNHLY, CDR2 FYNNEI. CDR3 nucleotides: TGTGCCAGCAGTCCGACGCGCAGGGGGAACACTGAAGCTTTCTTT. This translates into CASSPTRRGNTEAFF.

CDR3 DNA: TGCGCCAGCAGAATAACCGGGACTAGCTCCCTCGGGGAGCAGTACTTC. Residues: CASRITGTSSLGEQYF. The genes are TRBV10-1 and TRBJ2-7, with 9 bases fitting TRBD2. The CDR3 totals 16 residues. Germline V gene sequence: CDR1 WNHNN, CDR2 SYGVQD (reference sequence). V lost 6 bases to trimming and J lost 7 bases; unmatched junction nucleotides: 16.